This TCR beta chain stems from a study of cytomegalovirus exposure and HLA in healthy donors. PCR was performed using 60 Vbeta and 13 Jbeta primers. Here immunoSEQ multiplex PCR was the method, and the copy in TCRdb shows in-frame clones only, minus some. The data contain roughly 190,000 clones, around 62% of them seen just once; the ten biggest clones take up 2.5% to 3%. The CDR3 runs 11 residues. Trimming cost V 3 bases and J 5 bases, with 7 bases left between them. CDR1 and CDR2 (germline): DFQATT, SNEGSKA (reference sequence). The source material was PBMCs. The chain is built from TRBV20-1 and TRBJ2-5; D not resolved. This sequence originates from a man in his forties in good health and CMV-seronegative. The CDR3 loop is CSASVLETQYF. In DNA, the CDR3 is TGCAGTGCTAGCGTCCTCGAGACCCAGTACTTC.